This T cell receptor beta chain originates from a study of regulatory T cells in long-lasting Graves disease. Study-wide results and limits: Gene preferences differed: TRBV28, TRBJ1-2, TRBJ2-5 in persistent cases.

This clonotype was observed at least ten times. Antigen unknown. Germline and junction disagree at one end, which may indicate a read error. CDR1 is SGHRS, CDR2 YFSETQ, per germline. This CDR3 region has 16 residues. Time point of the sample: newly diagnosed GD, antithyroid drugs for less than 3 months. The TCR library was prepared using RNA isolated from PBMCs. The authors built TCR beta libraries using iRepertoire HTBI primers and Arm-PCR of CDR3 regions. TCRdb passed the multiplex PCR reads through MiXCR, listing each CDR3 protein once. The sample consists of about 470,000 distinct CDR3 sequences, roughly 17% of them appearing once. This sample also appeared in a second study, on T cells in Graves' hyperthyroidism and ophthalmopathy. That report adds: Not enrolled were patients with uncontrolled infection, other autoimmune disease, pregnancy or lactation. Most thyroid clonotypes with frequency above 0.001 were detected in blood.

This receptor was taken from a man aged 35-49 years with Graves disease. This material consisted of peripheral blood mononuclear cells (PBMCs), taken at new diagnosis, from a patient treated with antithyroid drugs. The chain carries TRBV5-1 and TRBJ2-1; D is possibly TRBD1 or TRBD2 (5 bases each). CDR3 nucleotide sequence: TGTGCCAGCAGCTTAGCAGGGAGAAGCTCCTACAATGAGCAGTTCTTC. Its translation: CASSLAGRSSYNEQFF.